The rows below give T cell receptor beta chains drawn from one sample of a study of T-cell memory formation after mild COVID-19. A single record per CDR3 protein comes from TCRdb applying MiXCR to the 5' RACE reads. In the table there are some 300,000 distinct CDR3 sequences, just under 20% of which are singletons. The sample taken for sequencing was PBMCs or a T cell subset sorted from them (not recorded which). These receptors were taken from a man between 18 and 35 years old who had mild COVID-19 (a few samples of this study predate the infection). Cell type and time point are not known. The CDR3 runs from the conserved cysteine through the conserved F or W.

j_gene	v_gene	CDR3aa
TRBJ2-1	TRBV18	CASSPVGDEQFF
TRBJ1-1	TRBV20-1	CSARVLPEAFF
TRBJ2-5	TRBV10-3	CAISELGTATGAQYF
TRBJ2-1	TRBV12-3/TRBV12-4	CASSFQGAFNEQFF
TRBJ2-7	TRBV29-1	CSITGPTSSYEQYF
TRBJ2-3	TRBV6-6	CASSYTVPEVTDTQYF
TRBJ1-2	TRBV20-1	CSARDRGQRNYGYTF
TRBJ2-5	TRBV20-1	CSALAGGSWDQETQYF
TRBJ1-5	TRBV7-9	CASSPLGRNQPQHF
TRBJ2-1	TRBV9	CASSGDRRPYNEQFF
TRBJ1-6	TRBV5-1	CASSLVQKDSPLHF
TRBJ2-1	TRBV7-8	CASSADREGNFGNEQFF
TRBJ2-1	TRBV2	CASRAYNEQFF
TRBJ1-6	TRBV7-9	CASSLVGGLTYNSPLHF